Sequencing of this T cell receptor beta chain was carried out in a study of CD8+CD57+ T cells in acquired aplastic anemia. Study-wide context: The DNA of sorted CD4+ and CD8+ cells averaged approximately 3.3 ug. Healthy donor CD4+ samples were sequenced to a depth that averaged roughly 10 million reads.

Profiling that covered TCR beta VDJ and CDR3 relied on genomic DNA as its template. TCRdb redid the calling of the reads with MiXCR, one entry per CDR3 protein. The sample gives 180,000 or so distinct CDR3 sequences, under 55% of which show up once; 2.5% to 3.5% is in the top ten. Whole-study results and caveats: Found in both controls and patients were fewer than 35 CD8+ CDR3 sequences. Significant differences in CD8+ Simpson's diversity were not observed between patients and controls.

This clonotype was counted many times. No antigen is known for it. Trimming took 3 bases from V and 2 from J, leaving 8 bases between them. The CDR3 spans 13 residues. Germline-derived CDR1 and CDR2 are LNHNV and YYDKDF (reference sequence). The chain links TRBV15 to TRBJ2-7; no firm D call. The TCR comes from a human donor in good health. What was sequenced was sorted CD4+, CD8+, or CD8+CD57+ T cells (not recorded which) from PBMCs. The CDR3 nucleotides read TGTGCCACCAGCAGGGATCTCGCCTACGAGCAGTACTTC. Amino acid sequence: CATSRDLAYEQYF.